Listed below are T cell receptor beta chains from one sample, sequenced in a study of metastatic and nonmetastatic thyroid tumors. TCRdb used MiXCR to call clones anew from the PCR reads. The sample lists roughly 55,000 clones; around 15% were seen once. What was sequenced was blood. The receptors were gathered from a male donor with papillary thyroid cancer or a benign thyroid nodule (not recorded which). Some clones in this sample may be carry-over from other donors' samples. Each CDR3 is given with its conserved first and last residue. D genes are given only for firm matches. Where a row states a size, it is once, few, many or the class of an expanded clone; other rows omit it.

J gene,V gene,D gene,clone size,CDR3 protein,CDR3 DNA
TRBJ2-7,TRBV29-1,TRBD2,many,CSVEELAGTYEQYF,TGCAGCGTTGAAGAGCTAGCGGGGACCTACGAGCAGTACTTC
TRBJ2-5,TRBV6-5,.,few,CASSYGPGWETQYF,TGTGCCAGCAGTTACGGTCCGGGTTGGGAGACCCAGTACTTC
TRBJ1-2,TRBV7-2,.,.,CASSASTGGYGYTF,TGTGCCAGCAGCGCCTCCACAGGAGGCTATGGCTACACCTTC
TRBJ1-5,TRBV10-3,.,many,CAISETGVNQPQHF,TGTGCCATCAGTGAGACGGGTGTCAATCAGCCCCAGCATTTT
TRBJ1-4,TRBV5-1,.,many,CASSRRGNTNEKLFF,TGCGCCAGCAGCCGGAGGGGGAACACTAATGAAAAACTGTTTTTT
TRBJ1-1,TRBV19,TRBD1,.,CASSTGGARDTEAFF,TGTGCCAGTAGTACAGGGGGCGCACGGGACACTGAAGCTTTCTTT
TRBJ2-3,TRBV9,.,many,CASSVVEETDTQYF,TGTGCCAGCAGCGTAGTTGAAGAGACAGATACGCAGTATTTT
TRBJ2-1,TRBV20-1,.,many,CSARGAGEAGEIQQFF,TGCAGTGCTAGAGGGGCAGGGGAGGCGGGAGAGATCCAACAGTTCTTC
TRBJ1-1,TRBV4-1,.,many,CASSPRQDSTEAFF,TGCGCCAGCAGCCCCAGACAGGATAGCACTGAAGCTTTCTTT
TRBJ1-6,TRBV11-2,TRBD1,many,CASSSGTGRNSPLHF,TGTGCCAGCAGCTCCGGGACAGGGCGGAATTCACCCCTCCACTTT
TRBJ2-3,TRBV19,.,.,CASTSWGAQDTQYF,TGTGCCAGTACTAGCTGGGGGGCGCAGGATACGCAGTATTTT
TRBJ2-5,TRBV7-9,.,many,CASSLEGREGSGTQYF,TGTGCCAGCAGCTTAGAGGGCAGGGAAGGCAGTGGGACCCAGTACTTC
TRBJ2-5,TRBV20-1,.,many,CSARPGALWTQYF,TGCAGTGCTAGACCGGGGGCCCTGTGGACCCAGTACTTC
TRBJ2-5,TRBV5-5,TRBD2,many,CASSRLAGGLGETQYF,TGTGCCAGCAGCAGACTAGCGGGGGGGCTGGGAGAGACCCAGTACTTC
TRBJ2-2,TRBV5-1,.,many,CASNYITGELFF,TGCGCCAGCAATTATATTACCGGGGAGCTGTTTTTT
TRBJ1-2,TRBV5-5,.,.,CASMPRHTYGYTF,TGTGCCAGCATGCCTCGGCACACCTATGGCTACACCTTC
TRBJ1-1,TRBV30,.,.,CAWSVRGFNTEAFF,TGTGCCTGGAGTGTAAGGGGGTTCAACACTGAAGCTTTCTTT
TRBJ1-2,TRBV19,.,.,CASSASGTSYGYTF,TGTGCCAGTAGTGCCTCCGGTACCTCCTATGGCTACACCTTC
TRBJ2-5,TRBV5-8,TRBD2,many,CANTPRRGGSAETQYF,TGTGCCAACACCCCCCGAAGGGGAGGGTCAGCAGAGACCCAGTACTTC
TRBJ2-1,TRBV6-2/TRBV6-3,.,many,CASSYSSWEGVLYNEQFF,TGTGCCAGCAGTTACTCGAGTTGGGAGGGGGTGTTATACAATGAGCAGTTCTTC
TRBJ2-3,TRBV5-1,TRBD2,many,CASSSGSGVSTDTQYF,TGCGCCAGCAGTAGCGGGAGCGGGGTTAGCACAGATACGCAGTATTTT
TRBJ2-5,TRBV7-6,TRBD1,.,CASSQRTGDTHYF,TGTGCCAGCAGCCAAAGGACAGGGGATACCCATTACTTC
TRBJ2-1,TRBV24-1,.,.,CATSVDTVYEGYNEQFF,TGTGCCACCAGTGTGGATACAGTGTACGAGGGTTACAATGAGCAGTTCTTC
TRBJ1-2,TRBV27,.,many,CASSPSLGSYGYTF,TGTGCCAGCAGCCCGTCTTTGGGAAGCTATGGCTACACCTTC
TRBJ2-5,TRBV20-1,TRBD2,many,CSASPIRGGGETQYF,TGCAGTGCCAGCCCAATTCGGGGGGGCGGGGAGACCCAGTACTTC
TRBJ2-3,TRBV4-2,TRBD2,many,CASSQDLAGGGSDTQYF,TGTGCCAGCAGCCAAGATCTAGCGGGAGGTGGCTCAGATACGCAGTATTTT
TRBJ2-7,TRBV5-6,TRBD1,many,CASSSGQTYEQYF,TGTGCCAGCAGCTCGGGACAGACTTACGAGCAGTACTTC
TRBJ2-3,TRBV5-1,.,many,CASSSYRVSTDTQYF,TGCGCCAGCAGCTCCTACAGGGTCAGCACAGATACGCAGTATTTT
TRBJ2-1,TRBV5-1,TRBD1,many,CASSPVGQESYNEQFF,TGCGCCAGCAGCCCTGTGGGACAGGAGTCCTACAATGAGCAGTTCTTC
TRBJ1-2,TRBV7-9,.,.,CASSLGGSVSGGYTF,TGTGCCAGCAGCCTAGGTGGCTCCGTATCTGGAGGCTACACCTTC
TRBJ1-2,TRBV28,.,many,CASSLFGAGNGYTF,TGTGCCAGCAGTTTATTCGGGGCAGGGAATGGCTACACCTTC
TRBJ1-2,TRBV24-1,.,many,CAIDGGNYGYTF,TGTGCCATCGATGGGGGAAACTATGGCTACACCTTC
TRBJ1-5,TRBV12-3/TRBV12-4,.,many,CASSLRLSNQPQHF,TGTGCCAGCAGTTTGCGACTTAGCAATCAGCCCCAGCATTTT
TRBJ2-2,TRBV7-2,.,many,CASMFRADATGELFF,TGTGCCAGCATGTTTAGGGCGGATGCAACCGGGGAGCTGTTTTTT
TRBJ1-5,TRBV27,.,many,CASSQWDGNQPQHF,TGTGCCAGCAGTCAATGGGACGGCAATCAGCCCCAGCATTTT
TRBJ2-2,TRBV20-1,.,many,CSARDSRGGTGELFF,TGCAGTGCTAGAGATTCGAGGGGTGGAACCGGGGAGCTGTTTTTT
TRBJ2-3,TRBV7-2,.,many,CASSLTIRSGTDTQYF,TGTGCCAGCAGCTTAACCATTAGGAGCGGCACAGATACGCAGTATTTT
TRBJ1-2,TRBV7-9,.,many,CASSGYTAYGYTF,TGTGCCAGCTCTGGGTATACGGCCTATGGCTACACCTTC
TRBJ1-1,TRBV19,.,many,CASSANAPGYEAFF,TGTGCCAGTAGTGCCAACGCTCCAGGGTATGAAGCTTTCTTT
TRBJ2-1,TRBV6-5,TRBD2,few,CASSYQAGGYNEQFF,TGTGCCAGCAGTTACCAGGCGGGAGGTTACAATGAGCAGTTCTTC
TRBJ2-3,TRBV28,.,few,CASTSPRLTDTQYF,TGTGCCAGCACATCTCCCCGGCTCACAGATACTCAGTATTTT
TRBJ2-2,TRBV5-1,.,once,CASSLVGQNTGELFF,TGCGCCAGCAGCTTGGTGGGCCAGAACACCGGGGAGCTGTTTTTT
TRBJ1-2,TRBV7-2,TRBD1,many,CASSLGKTGLGGYTF,TGTGCCAGCAGCTTAGGGAAGACAGGGTTGGGTGGCTACACCTTC
TRBJ1-1,TRBV6-2/TRBV6-3,TRBD1,.,CARTRWTNVGQGGTEAFF,TGTGCCAGAACACGTTGGACAAATGTCGGACAGGGGGGTACTGAAGCTTTCTTT
TRBJ2-3,TRBV11-1,TRBD2,many,CASSFPLRGKNSTDTQYF,TGTGCCAGCAGCTTCCCATTGCGGGGGAAGAATAGCACAGATACGCAGTATTTT
TRBJ2-5,TRBV6-6,.,many,CASSYGVGKQETQYF,TGTGCCAGCAGTTACGGTGTAGGGAAACAAGAGACCCAGTACTTC
TRBJ2-5,TRBV5-4,TRBD2,.,CASSYGTSGEQETQYF,TGTGCCAGCAGCTATGGGACTAGCGGGGAACAAGAGACCCAGTACTTC
TRBJ2-1,TRBV28,TRBD1,many,CATILRQGGTYNEQFF,TGTGCCACTATTTTGAGACAGGGGGGGACCTACAATGAGCAGTTCTTC
TRBJ1-4,TRBV5-1,.,many,CASSLPTEGEKLFF,TGCGCCAGCAGCTTGCCGACAGAAGGGGAAAAACTGTTTTTT
TRBJ2-5,TRBV5-1,.,many,CASSPTGSLQETQYF,TGCGCCAGCAGCCCGACAGGTTCTCTGCAAGAGACCCAGTACTTC
TRBJ2-3,TRBV20-1,TRBD2,once,CSARDRGDSGITFTDTQYF,TGCAGTGCTAGAGATCGAGGTGATAGCGGGATTACCTTCACAGATACGCAGTATTTT